This T cell receptor beta chain comes out of a study of CD8+ T cells in alopecia areata. Study-level information: Those treated were given oral tofacitinib at 5 to 10 mg twice daily. Study-level findings and limits: A large proportion of expanded lesional clones were detected persisting in scalp and blood during tofacitinib. TCRs were shared less clearly across patients than in mice, possibly for HLA-related reasons.

Treatment in this sample: oral pan-JAK inhibitor, 5-10 mg twice daily. Peripheral blood samples and lesional scalp punch biopsies were obtained from alopecia areata patients. Germline CDR1 SNHLY, CDR2 FYNNEI. The germline V and J ends were trimmed by 7 bases and 4 bases, with 14 bases remaining between them. The CDR3 has 13 amino acids. After isolation, RNA underwent reverse transcription to generate cDNA as the sequencing template. The repertoire was sequenced with immunoSEQ multiplex PCR; TCRdb's copy has only in-frame clones and lacks some. The table has about 260,000 clones, 50% to 75% seen once. Remarks on this clone: The antigen is not known.

The sample was CD4+ T cells sorted from blood, taken at roughly week 52, from a patient treated with tofacitinib. The source is a human donor with alopecia areata. V and J are TRBV2 and TRBJ2-7, with no clear D. CDR3 coding DNA: TGTGCCAGCACCCCTCGGCAGGAGTACGAGCAGTACTTC. This translates into CASTPRQEYEQYF. Full variable domain (remainder filled in from reference TRBV2 and TRBJ2-7): EPEVTQTPSHQVTQMGQEVILRCVPISNHLYFYWYRQILGQKVEFLVSFYNNEISEKSEIFDDQFSVERPDGSNFTLKIRSTKLEDSAMYFCASTPRQEYEQYFGPGTRLTVT.